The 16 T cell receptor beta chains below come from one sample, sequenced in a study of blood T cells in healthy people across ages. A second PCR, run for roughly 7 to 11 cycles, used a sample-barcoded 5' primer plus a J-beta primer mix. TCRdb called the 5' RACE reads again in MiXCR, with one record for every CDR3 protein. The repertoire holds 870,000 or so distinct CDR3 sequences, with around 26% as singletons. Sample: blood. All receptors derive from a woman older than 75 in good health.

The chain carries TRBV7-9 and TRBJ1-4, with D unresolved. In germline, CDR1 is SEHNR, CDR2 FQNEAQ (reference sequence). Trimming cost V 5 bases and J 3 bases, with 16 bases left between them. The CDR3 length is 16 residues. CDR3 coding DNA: TGTGCCAGCAGCCGGGAAAAGTTAGCGGCTAATGAAAAACTGTTTTTT. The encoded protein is CASSREKLAANEKLFF.

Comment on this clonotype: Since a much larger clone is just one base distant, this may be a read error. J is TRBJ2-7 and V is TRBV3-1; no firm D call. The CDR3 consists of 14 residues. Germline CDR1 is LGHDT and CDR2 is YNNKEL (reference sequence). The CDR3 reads CASSSYDVLNEQDF. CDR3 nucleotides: TGTGCCAGCAGCTCATATGATGTTTTGAACGAGCAGGACTTC.

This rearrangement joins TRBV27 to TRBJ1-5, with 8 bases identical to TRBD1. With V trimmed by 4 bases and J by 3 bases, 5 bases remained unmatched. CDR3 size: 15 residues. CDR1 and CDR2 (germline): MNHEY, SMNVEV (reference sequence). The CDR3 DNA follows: TGTGCCAGCAGTTCAGTGGACAGGGACAATCAGCCCCAGCATTTT. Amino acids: CASSSVDRDNQPQHF.

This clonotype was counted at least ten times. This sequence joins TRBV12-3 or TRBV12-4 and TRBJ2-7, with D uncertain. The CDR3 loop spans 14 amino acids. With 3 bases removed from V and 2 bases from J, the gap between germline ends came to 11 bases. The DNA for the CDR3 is TGTGCCAGCAGTTTCCAACAGCTGACCTACGAGCAGTACTTC. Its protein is CASSFQQLTYEQYF.

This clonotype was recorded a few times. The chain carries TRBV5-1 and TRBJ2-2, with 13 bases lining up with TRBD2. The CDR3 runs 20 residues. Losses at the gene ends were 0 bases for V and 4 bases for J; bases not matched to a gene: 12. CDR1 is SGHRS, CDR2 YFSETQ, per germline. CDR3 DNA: TGCGCCAGCAGCTTGGACGGAGGAACGGGACTAGCGGGGCGCACCGGGGAGCTGTTTTTT. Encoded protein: CASSLDGGTGLAGRTGELFF.

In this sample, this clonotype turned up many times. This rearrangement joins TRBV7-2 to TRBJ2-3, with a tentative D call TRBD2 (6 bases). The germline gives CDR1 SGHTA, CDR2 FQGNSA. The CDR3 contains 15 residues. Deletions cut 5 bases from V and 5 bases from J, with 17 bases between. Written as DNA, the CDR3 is TGTGCCAGCAGCCCACAGGAGGGTCGTAGAGATACGCAGTATTTT. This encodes CASSPQEGRRDTQYF. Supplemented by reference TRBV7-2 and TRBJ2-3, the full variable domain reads GAGVSQSPSNKVTEKGKDVELRCDPISGHTALYWYRQSLGQGLEFLIYFQGNSAPDKSGLPSDRFSAERTGGSVSTLTIQRTQQEDSAVYLCASSPQEGRRDTQYFGPGTRLTVL.

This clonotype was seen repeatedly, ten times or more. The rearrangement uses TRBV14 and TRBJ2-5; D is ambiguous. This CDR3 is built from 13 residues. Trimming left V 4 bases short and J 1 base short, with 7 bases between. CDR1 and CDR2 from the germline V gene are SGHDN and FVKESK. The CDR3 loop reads CASSPIGQETQYF. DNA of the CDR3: TGTGCCAGCAGCCCCATCGGCCAAGAGACCCAGTACTTC.

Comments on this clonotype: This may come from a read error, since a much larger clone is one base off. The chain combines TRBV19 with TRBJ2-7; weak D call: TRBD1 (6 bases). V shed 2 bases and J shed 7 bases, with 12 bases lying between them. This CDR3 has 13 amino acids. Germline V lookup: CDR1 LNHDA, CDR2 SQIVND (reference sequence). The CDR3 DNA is TGTGCCAGTAGTATATCCAGGGGTAATGAGCAGTACTTC. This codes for CASSISRGNEQYF. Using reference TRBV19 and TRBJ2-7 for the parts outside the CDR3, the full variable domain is DGGITQSPKYLFRKEGQNVTLSCEQNLNHDAMYWYRQDPGQGLRLIYYSQIVNDFQKGDIAEGYSVSREKKESFPLTVTSAQKNPTAFYLCASSISRGNEQYFGPGTRLTVT.

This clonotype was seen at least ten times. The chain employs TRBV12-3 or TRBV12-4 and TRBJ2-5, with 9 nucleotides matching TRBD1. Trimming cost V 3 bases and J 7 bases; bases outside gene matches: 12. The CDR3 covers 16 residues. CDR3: CASSLPIGQGTGTQYF. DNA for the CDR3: TGTGCCAGCAGTTTGCCTATCGGACAGGGGACCGGGACCCAGTACTTC.

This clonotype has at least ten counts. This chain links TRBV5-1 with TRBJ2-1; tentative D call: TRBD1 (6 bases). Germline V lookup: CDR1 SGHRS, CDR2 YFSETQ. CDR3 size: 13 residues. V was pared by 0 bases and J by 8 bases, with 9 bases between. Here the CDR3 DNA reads TGCGCCAGCAGCTTGGAAGGGGGAGATGAGCAGTTCTTC. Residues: CASSLEGGDEQFF.

CDR3 loop: CASSLPPLLAGGRNEQYF. The CDR3 nucleotides are TGTGCCAGCAGCTTGCCCCCCCTTCTAGCGGGGGGGAGGAATGAGCAGTACTTC. The chain employs TRBV7-9 and TRBJ2-5; 12 positions match TRBD2. CDR3 size: 18 residues. Per the germline V gene, CDR1 is SEHNR and CDR2 is FQNEAQ (reference sequence). The V gene end was trimmed by 3 bases and the J gene end by 11 bases; junction bases not matched to a gene: 19.

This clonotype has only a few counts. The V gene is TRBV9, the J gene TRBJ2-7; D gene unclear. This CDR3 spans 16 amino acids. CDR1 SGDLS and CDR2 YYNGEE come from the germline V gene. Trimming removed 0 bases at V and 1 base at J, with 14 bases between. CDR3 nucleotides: TGTGCCAGCAGCGTAGGGGTACAAATAGGGTCCTACGAGCAGTACTTC. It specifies CASSVGVQIGSYEQYF.

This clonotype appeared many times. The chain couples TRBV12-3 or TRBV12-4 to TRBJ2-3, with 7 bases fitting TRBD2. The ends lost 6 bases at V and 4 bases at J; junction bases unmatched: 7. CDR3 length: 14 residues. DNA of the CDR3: TGTGCCAGCAGCCCATCAGCGGGGCCAGATACGCAGTATTTT. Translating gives CASSPSAGPDTQYF.

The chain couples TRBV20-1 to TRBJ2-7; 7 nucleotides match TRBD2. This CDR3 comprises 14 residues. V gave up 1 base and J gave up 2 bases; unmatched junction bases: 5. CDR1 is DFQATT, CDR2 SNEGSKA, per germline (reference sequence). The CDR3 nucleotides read TGCAGTGCTAGAGTGGGGGGGGGTCCCTACGAGCAGTACTTC. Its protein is CSARVGGGPYEQYF.

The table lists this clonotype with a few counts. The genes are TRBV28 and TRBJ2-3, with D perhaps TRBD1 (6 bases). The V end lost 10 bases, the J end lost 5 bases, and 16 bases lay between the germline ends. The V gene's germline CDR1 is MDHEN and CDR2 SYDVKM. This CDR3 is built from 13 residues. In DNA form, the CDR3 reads TGTGCCATTACAGGGAGTAATAAAGATACGCAGTATTTT. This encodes CAITGSNKDTQYF.

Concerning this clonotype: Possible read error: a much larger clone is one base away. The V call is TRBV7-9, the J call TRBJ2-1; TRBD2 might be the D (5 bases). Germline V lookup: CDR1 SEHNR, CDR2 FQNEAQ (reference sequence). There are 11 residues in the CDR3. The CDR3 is CSSGGYNEQFF. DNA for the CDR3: TGTTCCAGCGGCGGGTACAATGAGCAGTTCTTC.